Shown below are 2 T cell receptor beta chains from a single sample sequenced in a study of human T cells and chemical hapten exposure (dated by TCRdb to about 2021). Sample time point, as interpreted from the label and publication: pre-sensitization, week 0. According to the study, the label for this sample's treatment or condition signals: therapeutic diphenylcyclopropenone sensitization with weekly scalp DPC. Libraries were prepared through RACE. Sequencer: NextSeq 500. TCRdb reprocessed the public reads (quality trimming at Q25 with fastp, clone calling with MiXCR) and kept in-frame beta chains. Each entry is one CDR3 protein sequence, shown with its most common DNA and genes. This sample gives 100,000 to 150,000 distinct CDR3 sequences in total; roughly 14% of them show up just once. Approximately 3% of the sample belongs to the ten largest clones. The sequences come from whole blood, collected in connection with sensitization to the hapten diphenylcyclopropenone (DPC). These receptors were collected from a young woman with alopecia areata. Some clones in this sample may be carry-over from other donors' samples.

This clonotype was picked up many times. The chain has TRBV12-5 and TRBJ2-3; D gene ambiguous. V lost 2 bases to trimming and J lost 2 bases, with 8 bases between them. The CDR3 loop spans 14 amino acids. Germline assignment: CDR1 LGHNT and CDR2 FRNRAP. The CDR3 loop is CASGLNPLTDTQYF. The CDR3 region has the DNA TGTGCTAGTGGTTTGAACCCCCTCACAGATACGCAGTATTTT. Full variable domain (missing parts from reference TRBV12-5 and TRBJ2-3): DARVTQTPRHKVTEMGQEVTMRCQPILGHNTVFWYRQTMMQGLELLAYFRNRAPLDDSGMPKDRFSAEMPDATLATLKIQPSEPRDSAVYFCASGLNPLTDTQYFGPGTRLTVL.

This clonotype was recorded a few times. The chain couples TRBV7-9 to TRBJ2-6; maybe TRBD1 (5 bases). V lost 2 bases and J lost 1, with 6 bases in between. The CDR3 extends over 15 amino acids. Germline V gene sequence: CDR1 SEHNR, CDR2 FQNEAQ (reference sequence). CDR3 coding DNA: TGTGCCAGCAGCTTAAGACAGTCTGGGGCCAACGTCCTGACTTTC. Translating it yields CASSLRQSGANVLTF. Full variable domain (missing parts from reference TRBV7-9 and TRBJ2-6): DTGVSQNPRHKITKRGQNVTFRCDPISEHNRLYWYRQTLGQGPEFLTYFQNEAQLEKSRLLSDRFSAERPKGSFSTLEIQRTEQGDSAMYLCASSLRQSGANVLTFGAGSRLTVL.